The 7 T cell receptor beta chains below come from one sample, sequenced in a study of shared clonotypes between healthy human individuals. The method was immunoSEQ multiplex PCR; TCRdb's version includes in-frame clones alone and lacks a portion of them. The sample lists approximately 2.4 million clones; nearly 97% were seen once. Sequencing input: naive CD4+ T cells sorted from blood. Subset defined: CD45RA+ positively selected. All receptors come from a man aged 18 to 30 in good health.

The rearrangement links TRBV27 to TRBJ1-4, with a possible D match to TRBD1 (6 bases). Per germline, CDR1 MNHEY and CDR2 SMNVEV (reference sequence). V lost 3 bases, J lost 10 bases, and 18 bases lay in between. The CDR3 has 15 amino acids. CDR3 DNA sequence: TGTGCCAGCAGTTTCCAGGGGCGGGGGTCGGGAAAACTGTTTTTT. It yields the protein CASSFQGRGSGKLFF.

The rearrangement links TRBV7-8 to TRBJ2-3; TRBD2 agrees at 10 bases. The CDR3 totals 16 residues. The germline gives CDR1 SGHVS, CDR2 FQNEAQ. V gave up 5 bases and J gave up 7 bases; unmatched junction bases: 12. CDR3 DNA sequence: TGTGCCAGCAGCATTTTAGCGGGGGGTTCGATTAATACGCAGTATTTT. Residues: CASSILAGGSINTQYF.

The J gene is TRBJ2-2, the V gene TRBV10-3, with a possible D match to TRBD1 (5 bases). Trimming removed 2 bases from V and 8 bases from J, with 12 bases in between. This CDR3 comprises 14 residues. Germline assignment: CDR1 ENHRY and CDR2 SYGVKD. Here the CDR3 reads CAISEDQGIGELFF. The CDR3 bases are TGTGCCATCAGTGAGGACCAGGGCATTGGGGAGCTGTTTTTT.

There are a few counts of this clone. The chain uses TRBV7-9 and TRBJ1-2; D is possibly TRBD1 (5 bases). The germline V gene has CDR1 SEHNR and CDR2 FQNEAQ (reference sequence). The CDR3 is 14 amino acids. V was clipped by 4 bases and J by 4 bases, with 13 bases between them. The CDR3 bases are TGTGCCAGCAGCTCGGCCGGGACGGCCTATGGCTACACCTTC. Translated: CASSSAGTAYGYTF.

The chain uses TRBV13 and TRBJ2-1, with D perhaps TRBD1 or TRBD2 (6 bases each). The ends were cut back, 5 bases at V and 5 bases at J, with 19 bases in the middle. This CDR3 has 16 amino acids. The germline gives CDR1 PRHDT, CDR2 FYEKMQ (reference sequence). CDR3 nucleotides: TGTGCCAGCAGCCCCCTGGGGGGCGCTCCCCACAATGAGCAGTTCTTC. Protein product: CASSPLGGAPHNEQFF.

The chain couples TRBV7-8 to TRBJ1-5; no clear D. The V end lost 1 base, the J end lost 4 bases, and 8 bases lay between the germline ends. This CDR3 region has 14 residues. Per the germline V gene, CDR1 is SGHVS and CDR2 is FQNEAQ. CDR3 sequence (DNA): TGTGCCAGCAGCTTAGACAGTTTAAATCAGCCCCAGCATTTT. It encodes CASSLDSLNQPQHF.

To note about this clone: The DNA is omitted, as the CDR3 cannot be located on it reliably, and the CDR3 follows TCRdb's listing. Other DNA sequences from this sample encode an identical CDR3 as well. This CDR3 is CASSSSGETQYF. The chain recombines TRBV28 with TRBJ2-5. The germline V gene has CDR1 MDHEN and CDR2 SYDVKM. A total of 12 residues make up the CDR3, ends included.